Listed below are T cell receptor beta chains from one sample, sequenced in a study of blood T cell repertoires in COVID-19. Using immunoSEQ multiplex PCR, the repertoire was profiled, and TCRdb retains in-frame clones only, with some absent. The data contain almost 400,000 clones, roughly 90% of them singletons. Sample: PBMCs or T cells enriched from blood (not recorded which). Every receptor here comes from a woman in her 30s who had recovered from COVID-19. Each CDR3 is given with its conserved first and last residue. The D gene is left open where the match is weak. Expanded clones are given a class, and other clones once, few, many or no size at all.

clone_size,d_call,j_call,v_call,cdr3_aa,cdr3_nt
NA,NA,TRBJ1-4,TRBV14,CASSHIQGTGGKLFF,TGTGCCAGCAGCCACATTCAGGGAACGGGTGGAAAACTGTTTTTT
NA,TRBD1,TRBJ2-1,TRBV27,CASSQGQGVSLFKVRFF,TGTGCCAGCAGTCAGGGACAGGGGGTTTCTTTGTTTAAGGTCCGGTTCTTC
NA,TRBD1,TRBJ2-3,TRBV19,CASSPGTGGEADTQYF,TGTGCCAGTTCACCCGGGACAGGGGGCGAAGCAGATACGCAGTATTTT
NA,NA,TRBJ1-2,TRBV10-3,CATQVKDYGYTF,TGTGCCACCCAGGTTAAGGACTATGGCTACACCTTC
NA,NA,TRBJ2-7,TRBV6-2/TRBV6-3,CASSSDNSYEQYF,TGTGCCAGCAGCTCCGACAACTCCTACGAGCAGTACTTC
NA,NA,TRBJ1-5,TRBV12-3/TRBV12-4,CASSPSRDQPQHF,TGTGCCAGCAGTCCCTCCAGGGATCAGCCCCAGCATTTT
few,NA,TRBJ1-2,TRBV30,CAWSADSSNYGYTF,TGTGCCTGGAGTGCGGACAGTTCTAACTATGGCTACACCTTC
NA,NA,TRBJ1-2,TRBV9,CASSVGGGNYGYTF,TGTGCCAGCAGCGTAGGGGGCGGAAACTATGGCTACACCTTC
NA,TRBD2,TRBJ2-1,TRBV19,CASSIAGGRAYNEQFF,TGTGCCAGTAGTATAGCAGGCGGGAGGGCCTACAATGAGCAGTTCTTC
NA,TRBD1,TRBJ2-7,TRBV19,CASSIGQASSYEQYF,TGTGCCAGTAGTATCGGACAGGCGAGCTCCTACGAGCAGTACTTC
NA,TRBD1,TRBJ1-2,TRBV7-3,CASSLSPPRQGFNYGYTF,TGTGCCAGCAGCTTAAGCCCCCCCCGACAGGGATTTAACTATGGCTACACCTTC
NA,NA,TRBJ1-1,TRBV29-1,CSATEIEAFF,TGCAGCGCAACAGAGATTGAAGCTTTCTTT
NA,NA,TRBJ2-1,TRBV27,CASSSLGTLLYSSYNEQFF,TGTGCCAGCAGTTCCCTCGGGACTCTTCTGTACAGCTCCTACAATGAGCAGTTCTTC
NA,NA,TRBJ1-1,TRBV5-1,CASSSDGQKNTEAFF,TGCGCCAGCAGCTCCGACGGACAGAAAAACACTGAAGCTTTCTTT
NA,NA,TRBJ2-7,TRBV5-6,CASSPAGTYNYEQYF,TGTGCCAGCAGCCCTGCGGGTACCTATAACTACGAGCAGTACTTC
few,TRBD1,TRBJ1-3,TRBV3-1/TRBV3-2,CASSLAGGPTGNTIYF,TGTGCCAGCAGCCTAGCAGGGGGCCCGACTGGAAACACCATATATTTT
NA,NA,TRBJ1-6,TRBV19,CASRTTGGSSYNSPLHF,TGTGCCAGTAGAACTACGGGAGGGAGCTCCTATAATTCACCCCTCCACTTT
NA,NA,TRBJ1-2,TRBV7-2,CASSLDRSYGYTF,TGTGCCAGCAGCTTAGACAGGAGTTATGGCTACACCTTC
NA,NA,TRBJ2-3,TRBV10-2,CASSVAGAGPDNTQYF,TGCGCCAGCAGTGTAGCAGGAGCGGGTCCGGATAATACGCAGTATTTT
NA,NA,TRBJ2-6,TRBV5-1,CASSLGGGAGGANVLTF,TGCGCCAGCAGCTTGGGTGGGGGCGCCGGTGGGGCCAACGTCCTGACTTTC
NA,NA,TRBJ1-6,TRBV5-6,CASSLGRAFLHF,TGTGCCAGCAGCCTAGGCAGGGCCTTCCTCCACTTT
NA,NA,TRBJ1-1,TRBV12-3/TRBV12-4,CASSSLAPEAFF,TGTGCCAGCAGTTCGCTGGCCCCTGAAGCTTTCTTT
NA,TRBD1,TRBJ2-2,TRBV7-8,CASSIWTGPTGELFF,TGTGCCAGCAGCATTTGGACAGGACCCACCGGGGAGCTGTTTTTT